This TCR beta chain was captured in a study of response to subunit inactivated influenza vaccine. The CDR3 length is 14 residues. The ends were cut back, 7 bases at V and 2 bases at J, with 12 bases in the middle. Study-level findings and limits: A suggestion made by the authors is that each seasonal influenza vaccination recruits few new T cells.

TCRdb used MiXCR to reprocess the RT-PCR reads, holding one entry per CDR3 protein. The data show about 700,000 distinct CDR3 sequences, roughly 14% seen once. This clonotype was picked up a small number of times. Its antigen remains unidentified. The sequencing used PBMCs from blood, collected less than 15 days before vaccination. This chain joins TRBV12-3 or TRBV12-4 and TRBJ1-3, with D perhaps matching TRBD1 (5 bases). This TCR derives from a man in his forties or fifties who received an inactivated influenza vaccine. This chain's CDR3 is CASKLDSAGNTIYF. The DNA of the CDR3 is TGTGCCAGCAAACTCGACAGCGCTGGAAACACCATATATTTT.